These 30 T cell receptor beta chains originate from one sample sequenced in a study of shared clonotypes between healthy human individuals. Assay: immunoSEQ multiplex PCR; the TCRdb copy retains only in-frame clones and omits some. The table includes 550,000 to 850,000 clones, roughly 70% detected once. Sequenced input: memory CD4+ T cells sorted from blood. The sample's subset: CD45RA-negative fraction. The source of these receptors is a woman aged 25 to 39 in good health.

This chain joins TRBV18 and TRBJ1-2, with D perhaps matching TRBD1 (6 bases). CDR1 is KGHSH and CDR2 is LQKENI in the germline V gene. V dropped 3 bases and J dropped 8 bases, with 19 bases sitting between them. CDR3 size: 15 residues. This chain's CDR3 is CASSPVYRDKGGYTF. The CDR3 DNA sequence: TGTGCCAGCTCACCGGTATACAGGGACAAAGGAGGCTACACCTTC. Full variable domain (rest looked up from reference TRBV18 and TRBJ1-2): NAGVMQNPRHLVRRRGQEARLRCSPMKGHSHVYWYRQLPEEGLKFMVYLQKENIIDESGMPKERFSAEFPKEGPSILRIQQVVRGDSAAYFCASSPVYRDKGGYTFGSGTRLTVV.

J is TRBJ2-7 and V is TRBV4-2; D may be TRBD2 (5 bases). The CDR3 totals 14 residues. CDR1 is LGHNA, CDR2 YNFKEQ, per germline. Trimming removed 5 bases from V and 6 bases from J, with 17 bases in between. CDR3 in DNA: TGTGCCAGCAGCTTAGTGTTGGCTAGCACCGAGCAGTACTTC. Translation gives CASSLVLASTEQYF.

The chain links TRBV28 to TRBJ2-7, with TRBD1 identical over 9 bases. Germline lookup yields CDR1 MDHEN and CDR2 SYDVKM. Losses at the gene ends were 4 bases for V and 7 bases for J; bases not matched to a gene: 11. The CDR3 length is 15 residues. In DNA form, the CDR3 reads TGTGCCAGCAGTTCAATACAGGGGGCGCTGGGGGAGCAGTACTTC. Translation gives CASSSIQGALGEQYF. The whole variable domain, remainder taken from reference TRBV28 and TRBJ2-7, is DVKVTQSSRYLVKRTGEKVFLECVQDMDHENMFWYRQDPGLGLRLIYFSYDVKMKEKGDIPEGYSVSREKKERFSLILESASTNQTSMYLCASSSIQGALGEQYFGPGTRLTVT.

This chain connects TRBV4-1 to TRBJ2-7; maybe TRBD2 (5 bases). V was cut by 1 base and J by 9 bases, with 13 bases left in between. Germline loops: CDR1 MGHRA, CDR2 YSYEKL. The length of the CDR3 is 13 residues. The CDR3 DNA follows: TGCGCCAGCAGCCAAGGCTTGAGGGAGCCGCAGTACTTC. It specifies CASSQGLREPQYF.

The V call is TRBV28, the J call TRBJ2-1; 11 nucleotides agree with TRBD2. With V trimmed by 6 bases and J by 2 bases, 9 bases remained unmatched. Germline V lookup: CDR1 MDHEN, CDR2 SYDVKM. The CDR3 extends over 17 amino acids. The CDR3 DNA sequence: TGTGCCAGCAGACCAGGGGGACTAGCGGTAACCTACAATGAGCAGTTCTTC. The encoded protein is CASRPGGLAVTYNEQFF.

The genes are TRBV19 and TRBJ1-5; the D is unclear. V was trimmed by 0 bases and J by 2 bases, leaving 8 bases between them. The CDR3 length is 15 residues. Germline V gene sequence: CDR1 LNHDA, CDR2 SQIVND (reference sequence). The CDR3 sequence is CASSIETRGNQPQHF. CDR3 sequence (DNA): TGTGCCAGTAGTATAGAAACACGGGGCAATCAGCCCCAGCATTTT.

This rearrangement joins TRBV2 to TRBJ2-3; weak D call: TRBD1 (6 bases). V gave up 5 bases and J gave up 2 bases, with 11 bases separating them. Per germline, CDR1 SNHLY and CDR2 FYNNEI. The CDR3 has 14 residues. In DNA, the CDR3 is TGTGCCAGCAGTACAGGGTTGGACACAGATACGCAGTATTTT. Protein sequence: CASSTGLDTDTQYF.

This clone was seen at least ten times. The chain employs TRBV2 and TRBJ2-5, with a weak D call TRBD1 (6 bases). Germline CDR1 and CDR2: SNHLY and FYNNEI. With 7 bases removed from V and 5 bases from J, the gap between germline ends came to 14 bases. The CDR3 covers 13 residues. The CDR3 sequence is CASILGTGETQYF. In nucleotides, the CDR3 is TGTGCCAGCATATTAGGCACAGGGGAGACCCAGTACTTC.

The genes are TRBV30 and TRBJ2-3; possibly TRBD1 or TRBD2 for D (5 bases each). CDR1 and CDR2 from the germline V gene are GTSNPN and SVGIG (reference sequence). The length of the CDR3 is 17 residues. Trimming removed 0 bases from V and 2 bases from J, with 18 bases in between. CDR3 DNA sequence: TGTGCCTGGAGTGTATTGGCCGGGGCAGGGCACACAGATACGCAGTATTTT. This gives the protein CAWSVLAGAGHTDTQYF.

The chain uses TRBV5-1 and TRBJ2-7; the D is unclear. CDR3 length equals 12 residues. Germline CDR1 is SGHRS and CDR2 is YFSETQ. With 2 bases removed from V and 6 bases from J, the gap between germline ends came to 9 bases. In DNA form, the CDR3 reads TGCGCCAGCAGCTTTAATGCCGGCGAGCAGTACTTC. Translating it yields CASSFNAGEQYF. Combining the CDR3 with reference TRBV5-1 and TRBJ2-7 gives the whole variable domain KAGVTQTPRYLIKTRGQQVTLSCSPISGHRSVSWYQQTPGQGLQFLFEYFSETQRNKGNFPGRFSGRQFSNSRSEMNVSTLELGDSALYLCASSFNAGEQYFGPGTRLTVT.

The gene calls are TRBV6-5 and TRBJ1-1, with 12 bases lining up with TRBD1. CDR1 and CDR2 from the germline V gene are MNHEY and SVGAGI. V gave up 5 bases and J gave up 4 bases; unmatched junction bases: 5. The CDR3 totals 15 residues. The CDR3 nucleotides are TGTGCCAGCAGTACGGGACAGGGGGCAGTCACTGAAGCTTTCTTT. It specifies CASSTGQGAVTEAFF.

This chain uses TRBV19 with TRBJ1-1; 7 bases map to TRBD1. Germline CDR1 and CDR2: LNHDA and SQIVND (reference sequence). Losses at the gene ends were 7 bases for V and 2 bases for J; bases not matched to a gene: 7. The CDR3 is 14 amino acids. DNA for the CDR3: TGTGCCAGTAAACCGACAGGGATAAACACTGAAGCTTTCTTT. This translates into CASKPTGINTEAFF.

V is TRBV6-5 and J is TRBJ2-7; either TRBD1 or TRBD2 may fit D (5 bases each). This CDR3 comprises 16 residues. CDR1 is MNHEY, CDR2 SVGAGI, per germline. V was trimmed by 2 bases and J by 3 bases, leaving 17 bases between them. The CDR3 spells CASSYGLGASFYEQYF. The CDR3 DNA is TGTGCCAGCAGTTACGGTCTCGGGGCTAGCTTCTACGAGCAGTACTTC.

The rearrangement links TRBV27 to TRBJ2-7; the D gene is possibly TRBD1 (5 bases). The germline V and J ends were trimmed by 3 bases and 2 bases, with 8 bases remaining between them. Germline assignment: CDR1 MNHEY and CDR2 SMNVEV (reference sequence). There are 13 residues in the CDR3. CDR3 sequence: CASSFAGTYEQYF. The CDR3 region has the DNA TGTGCCAGCAGTTTCGCAGGGACCTACGAGCAGTACTTC.

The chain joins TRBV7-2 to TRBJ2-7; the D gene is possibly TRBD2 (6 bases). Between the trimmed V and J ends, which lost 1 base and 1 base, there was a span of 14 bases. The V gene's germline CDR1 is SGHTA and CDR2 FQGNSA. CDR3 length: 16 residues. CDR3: CASSLDGSGTSYEQYF. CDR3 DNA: TGTGCCAGCAGCTTAGATGGTAGCGGTACGTCCTACGAGCAGTACTTC.

This CDR3 is CASSLAESYEQYF. CDR3 coding DNA: TGTGCCAGCAGCTTAGCTGAATCCTACGAGCAGTACTTC. The V call is TRBV13, the J call TRBJ2-7; no definite D call. This CDR3 is 13 amino acids long. The germline V gene encodes CDR1 PRHDT and CDR2 FYEKMQ (reference sequence). The ends were cut back, 1 base at V and 1 base at J, with 5 bases in the middle.

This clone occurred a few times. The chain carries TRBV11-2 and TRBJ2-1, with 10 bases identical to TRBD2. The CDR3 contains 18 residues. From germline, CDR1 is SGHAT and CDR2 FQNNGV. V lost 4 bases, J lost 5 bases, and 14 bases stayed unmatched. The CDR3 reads CASSSSIGSGRADNEQFF. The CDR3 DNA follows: TGTGCCAGCAGCTCCTCTATCGGAAGCGGGAGGGCCGACAATGAGCAGTTCTTC.

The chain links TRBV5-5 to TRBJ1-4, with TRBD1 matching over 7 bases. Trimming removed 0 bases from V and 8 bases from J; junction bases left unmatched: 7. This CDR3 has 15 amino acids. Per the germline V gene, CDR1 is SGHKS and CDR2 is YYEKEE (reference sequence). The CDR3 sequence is CASSLGQGRGEKLFF. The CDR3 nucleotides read TGTGCCAGCAGCTTGGGACAGGGACGAGGAGAAAAACTGTTTTTT.

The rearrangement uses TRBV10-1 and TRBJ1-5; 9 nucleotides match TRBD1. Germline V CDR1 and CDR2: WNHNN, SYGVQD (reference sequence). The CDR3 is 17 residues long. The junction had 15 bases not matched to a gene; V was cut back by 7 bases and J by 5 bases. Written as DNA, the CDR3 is TGCGCCAGCATTGGGGGGACAGGGAGGGATGCACATCAGCCCCAGCATTTT. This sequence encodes CASIGGTGRDAHQPQHF.

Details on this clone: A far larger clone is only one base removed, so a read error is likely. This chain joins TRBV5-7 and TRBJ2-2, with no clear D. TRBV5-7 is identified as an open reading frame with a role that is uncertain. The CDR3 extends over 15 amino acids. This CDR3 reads CASNLEPTNTGELFF. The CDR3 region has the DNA TGTGCCAGCAACTTGGAGCCTACGAACACCGGGGAGCTGTTTTTT.

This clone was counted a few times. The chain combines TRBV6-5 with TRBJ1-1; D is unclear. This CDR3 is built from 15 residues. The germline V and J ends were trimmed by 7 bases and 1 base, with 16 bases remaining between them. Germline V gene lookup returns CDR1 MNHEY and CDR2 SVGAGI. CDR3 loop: CASTDVGGQNTEAFF. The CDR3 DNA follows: TGTGCCAGCACCGACGTGGGAGGCCAGAACACTGAAGCTTTCTTT.

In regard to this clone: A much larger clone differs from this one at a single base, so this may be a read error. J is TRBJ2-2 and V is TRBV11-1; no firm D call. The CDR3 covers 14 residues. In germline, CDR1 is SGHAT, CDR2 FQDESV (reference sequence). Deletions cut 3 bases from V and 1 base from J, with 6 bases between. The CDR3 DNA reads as TGTGCCAGCAGCTTTGGACGGAACACCGGGGAGCTGTTTTTT. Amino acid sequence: CASSFGRNTGELFF. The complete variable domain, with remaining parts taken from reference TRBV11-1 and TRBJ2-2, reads EAEVAQSPRYKITEKSQAVAFWCDPISGHATLYWYRQILGQGPELLVQFQDESVVDDSQLPKDRFSAERLKGVDSTLKIQPAELGDSAMYLCASSFGRNTGELFFGEGSRLTVL.

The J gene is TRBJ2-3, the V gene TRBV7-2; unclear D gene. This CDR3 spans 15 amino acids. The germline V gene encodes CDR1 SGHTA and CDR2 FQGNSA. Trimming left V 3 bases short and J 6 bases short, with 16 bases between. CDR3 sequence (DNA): TGTGCCAGCAGCTTTAGGAGCCCTTACCAGGATACGCAGTATTTT. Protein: CASSFRSPYQDTQYF.

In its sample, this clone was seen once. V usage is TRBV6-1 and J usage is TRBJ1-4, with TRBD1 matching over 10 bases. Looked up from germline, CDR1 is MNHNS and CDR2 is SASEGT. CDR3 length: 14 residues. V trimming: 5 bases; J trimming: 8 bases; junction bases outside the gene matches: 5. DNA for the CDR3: TGTGCCAGCAGTCAAGGACAGGGGGGCGAAAAACTGTTTTTT. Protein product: CASSQGQGGEKLFF.

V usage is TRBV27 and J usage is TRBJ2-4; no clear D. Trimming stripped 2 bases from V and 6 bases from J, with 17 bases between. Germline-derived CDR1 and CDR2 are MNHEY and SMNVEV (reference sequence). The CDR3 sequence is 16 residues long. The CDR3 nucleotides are TGTGCCAGCAGTTTACCGGCATCCCTCATAGTAAACATTCAGTACTTC. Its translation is CASSLPASLIVNIQYF.

CDR3 nucleotide sequence: TGTGCCAGCAGTTTATTCAGGCCGGGACAGGGGGCCGTAGGTGAAAAACTGTTTTTT. Encoded protein: CASSLFRPGQGAVGEKLFF. The chain is built from TRBV28 and TRBJ1-4, with 12 nucleotides matching TRBD1. The V and J ends lost 1 base and 7 bases, in that order; junction bases with no gene match: 13. Germline CDR1 and CDR2: MDHEN and SYDVKM. The CDR3 is 19 residues long.

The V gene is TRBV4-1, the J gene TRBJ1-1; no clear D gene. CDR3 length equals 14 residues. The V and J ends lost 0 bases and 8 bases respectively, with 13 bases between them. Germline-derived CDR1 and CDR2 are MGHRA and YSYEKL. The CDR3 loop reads CASSQDRHMGEAFF. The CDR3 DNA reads TGCGCCAGCAGCCAAGATAGGCATATGGGGGAAGCTTTCTTT.

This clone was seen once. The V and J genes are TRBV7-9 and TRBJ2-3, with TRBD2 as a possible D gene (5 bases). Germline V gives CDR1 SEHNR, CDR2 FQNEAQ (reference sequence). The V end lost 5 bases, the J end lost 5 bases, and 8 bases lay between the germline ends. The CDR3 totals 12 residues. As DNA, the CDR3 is TGTGCCAGCAGCCCGGGAAGAGATACGCAGTATTTT. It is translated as CASSPGRDTQYF.

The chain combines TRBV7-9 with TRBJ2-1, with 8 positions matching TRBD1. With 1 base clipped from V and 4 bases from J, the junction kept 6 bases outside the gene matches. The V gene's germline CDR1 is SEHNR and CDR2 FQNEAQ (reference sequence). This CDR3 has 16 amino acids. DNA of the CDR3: TGTGCCAGCAGCTTAGGGACAGGGCTAATATACAATGAGCAGTTCTTC. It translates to CASSLGTGLIYNEQFF.

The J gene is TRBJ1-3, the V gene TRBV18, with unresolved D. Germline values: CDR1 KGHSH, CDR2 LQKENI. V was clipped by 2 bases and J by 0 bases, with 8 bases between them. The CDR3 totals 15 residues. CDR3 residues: CASSPGPDSGNTIYF. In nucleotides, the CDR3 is TGTGCCAGCTCACCAGGCCCAGACTCTGGAAACACCATATATTTT.